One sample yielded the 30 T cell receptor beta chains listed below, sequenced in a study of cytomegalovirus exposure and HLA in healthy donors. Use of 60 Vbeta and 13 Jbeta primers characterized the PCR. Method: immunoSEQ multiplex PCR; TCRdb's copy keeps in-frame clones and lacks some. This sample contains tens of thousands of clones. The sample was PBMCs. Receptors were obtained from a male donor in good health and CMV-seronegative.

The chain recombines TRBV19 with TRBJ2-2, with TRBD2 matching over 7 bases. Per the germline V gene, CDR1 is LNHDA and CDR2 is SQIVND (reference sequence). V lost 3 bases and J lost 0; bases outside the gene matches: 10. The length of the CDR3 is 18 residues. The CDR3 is CASSMGPGGTANTGELFF. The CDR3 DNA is TGTGCCAGTAGTATGGGCCCGGGGGGAACCGCGAACACCGGGGAGCTGTTTTTT. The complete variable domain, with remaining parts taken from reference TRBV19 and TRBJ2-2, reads DGGITQSPKYLFRKEGQNVTLSCEQNLNHDAMYWYRQDPGQGLRLIYYSQIVNDFQKGDIAEGYSVSREKKESFPLTVTSAQKNPTAFYLCASSMGPGGTANTGELFFGEGSRLTVL.

The CDR3 nucleotides are TGTGCCAGCAGTGTACCCACAGGGGCCCGGAGGGGCTACACCTTC. Its protein product is CASSVPTGARRGYTF. The chain has TRBV28 and TRBJ1-2; 7 bases match TRBD1. Germline V gene data show CDR1 as MDHEN and CDR2 as SYDVKM. V shed 5 bases, J shed 8 bases, and the junction held 14 bases outside the gene matches. The CDR3 runs 15 residues.

CDR3 nucleotides: TGTGCCAGCAGTTTTTCCGGGACAGGGGAATACGAGCAGTACTTC. Translated: CASSFSGTGEYEQYF. The chain combines TRBV28 with TRBJ2-7; 10 bases match TRBD1. Unmatched junction bases numbered 6, after V lost 3 bases and J lost 4 bases. The CDR3 is 15 residues long. Germline V gene data show CDR1 as MDHEN and CDR2 as SYDVKM.

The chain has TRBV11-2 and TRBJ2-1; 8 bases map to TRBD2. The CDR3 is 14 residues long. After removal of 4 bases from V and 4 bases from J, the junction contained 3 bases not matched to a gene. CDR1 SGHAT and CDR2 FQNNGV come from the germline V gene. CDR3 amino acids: CASSSSGPYNEQFF. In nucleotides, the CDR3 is TGTGCCAGCAGCTCTAGCGGGCCGTACAATGAGCAGTTCTTC.

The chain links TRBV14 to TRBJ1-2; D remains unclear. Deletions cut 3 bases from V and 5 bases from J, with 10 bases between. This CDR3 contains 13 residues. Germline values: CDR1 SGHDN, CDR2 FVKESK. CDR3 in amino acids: CASSQGRRYGYTF. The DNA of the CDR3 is TGTGCCAGCAGCCAGGGCCGGAGGTATGGCTACACCTTC. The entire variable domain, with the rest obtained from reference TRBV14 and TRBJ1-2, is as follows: EAGVTQFPSHSVIEKGQTVTLRCDPISGHDNLYWYRRVMGKEIKFLLHFVKESKQDESGMPNNRFLAERTGGTYSTLKVQPAELEDSGVYFCASSQGRRYGYTFGSGTRLTVV.

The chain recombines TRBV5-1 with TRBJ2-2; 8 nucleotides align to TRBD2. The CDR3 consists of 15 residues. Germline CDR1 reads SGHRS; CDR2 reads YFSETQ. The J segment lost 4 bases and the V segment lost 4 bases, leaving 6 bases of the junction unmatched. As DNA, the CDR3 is TGCGCCAGCAGCATGAGCGGGAGTACCACCGGGGAGCTGTTTTTT. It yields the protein CASSMSGSTTGELFF.

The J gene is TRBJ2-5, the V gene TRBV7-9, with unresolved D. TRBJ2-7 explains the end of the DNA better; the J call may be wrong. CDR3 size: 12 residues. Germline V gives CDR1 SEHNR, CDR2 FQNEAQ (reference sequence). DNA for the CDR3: TGTGCCAGCAGCCACCGATTCTACGAGCAGTACTTC. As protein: CASSHRFYEQYF.

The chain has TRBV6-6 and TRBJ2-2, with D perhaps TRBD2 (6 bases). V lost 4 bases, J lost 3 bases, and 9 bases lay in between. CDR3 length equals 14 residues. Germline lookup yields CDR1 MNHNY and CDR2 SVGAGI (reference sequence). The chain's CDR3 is CASSSTGDTGELFF. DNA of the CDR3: TGTGCCAGCAGTTCCACGGGGGACACCGGGGAGCTGTTTTTT.

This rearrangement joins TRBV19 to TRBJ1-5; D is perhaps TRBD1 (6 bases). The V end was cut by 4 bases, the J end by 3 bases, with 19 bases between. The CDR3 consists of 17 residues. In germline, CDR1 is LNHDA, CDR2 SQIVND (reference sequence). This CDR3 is CASSTSTNRDINQPQHF. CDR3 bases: TGTGCCAGTAGTACATCAACAAACCGGGACATCAATCAGCCCCAGCATTTT.

The CDR3 nucleotides are TGTGCCAGCAGTTTGACAGGCGTTCCCTACGAGCAGTACTTC. This translates into CASSLTGVPYEQYF. The gene calls are TRBV27 and TRBJ2-7; D may be TRBD1 (6 bases). This CDR3 is built from 14 residues. The germline CDR1 and CDR2 sequences are MNHEY and SMNVEV (reference sequence). With 3 bases removed from V and 2 bases from J, the gap between germline ends came to 11 bases.

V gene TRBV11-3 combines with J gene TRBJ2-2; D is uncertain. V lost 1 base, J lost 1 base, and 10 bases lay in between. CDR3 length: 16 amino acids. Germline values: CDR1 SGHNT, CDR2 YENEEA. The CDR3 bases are TGTGCCAGCAGCTTAGGGGCAGTTATGAACACCGGGGAGCTGTTTTTT. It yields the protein CASSLGAVMNTGELFF.

This CDR3 reads CASSFLLAGASDTQYF. The CDR3 nucleotides are TGTGCCAGCAGTTTTTTACTAGCGGGAGCATCTGATACGCAGTATTTT. This sequence joins TRBV28 and TRBJ2-3; TRBD2 aligns across 11 bases. Germline lookup yields CDR1 MDHEN and CDR2 SYDVKM. Trimming at V came to 3 bases and at J to 6 bases, leaving 8 bases not matched to a gene. This CDR3 region has 16 residues.

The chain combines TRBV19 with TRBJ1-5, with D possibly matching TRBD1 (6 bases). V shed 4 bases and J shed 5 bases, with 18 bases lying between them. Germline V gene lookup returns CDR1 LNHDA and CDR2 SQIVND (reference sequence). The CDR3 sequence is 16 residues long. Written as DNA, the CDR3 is TGTGCCAGTAGTACCCTTGACTACTGGGGGCATCAGCCCCAGCATTTT. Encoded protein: CASSTLDYWGHQPQHF.

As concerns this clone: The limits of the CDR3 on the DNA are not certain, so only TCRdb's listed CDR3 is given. The CDR3 is CASTSGDVTGELFF. This chain uses TRBV19 with TRBJ2-2; the table's D call, TRBD2, has no DNA check behind it. Germline-derived CDR1 and CDR2 are LNHDA and SQIVND (reference sequence). From its first to its last residue, the CDR3 has 14 amino acids.

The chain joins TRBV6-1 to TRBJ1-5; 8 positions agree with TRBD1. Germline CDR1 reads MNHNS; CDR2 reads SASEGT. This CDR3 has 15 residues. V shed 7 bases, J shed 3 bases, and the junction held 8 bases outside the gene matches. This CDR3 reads CASKPGQGLNQPQHF. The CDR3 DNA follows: TGTGCCAGCAAACCCGGACAGGGTCTCAATCAGCCCCAGCATTTT.

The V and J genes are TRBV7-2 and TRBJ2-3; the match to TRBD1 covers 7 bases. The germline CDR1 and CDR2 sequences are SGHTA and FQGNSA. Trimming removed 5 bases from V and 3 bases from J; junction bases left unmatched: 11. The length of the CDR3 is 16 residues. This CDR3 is CASSPRQGGWTDTQYF. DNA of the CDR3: TGTGCCAGCAGCCCCCGACAGGGTGGTTGGACAGATACGCAGTATTTT.

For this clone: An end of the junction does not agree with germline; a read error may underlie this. CDR3: CASSQDRSTGTQYF. The CDR3 coding sequence is TGTGCCAGCAGCCAAGATCGTTCTACAGGTACGCAGTATTTT. This chain connects TRBV4-2 to TRBJ2-3, with a weak D call TRBD1 (5 bases). Looked up from germline, CDR1 is LGHNA and CDR2 is YNFKEQ. The CDR3 has 14 residues.

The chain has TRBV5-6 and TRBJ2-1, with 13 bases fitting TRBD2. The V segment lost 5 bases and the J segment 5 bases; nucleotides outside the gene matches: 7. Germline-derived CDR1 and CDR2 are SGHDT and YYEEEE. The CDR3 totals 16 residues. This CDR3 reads CASSELAGGVDNEQFF. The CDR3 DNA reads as TGTGCCAGCAGTGAACTAGCGGGAGGGGTGGACAATGAGCAGTTCTTC.

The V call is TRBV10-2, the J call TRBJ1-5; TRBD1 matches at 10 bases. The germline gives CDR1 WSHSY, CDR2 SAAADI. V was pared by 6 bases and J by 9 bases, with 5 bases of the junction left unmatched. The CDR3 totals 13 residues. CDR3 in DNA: TGCGCCAGCAGCGGGACAGGGGACCGGCCCCAGCATTTT. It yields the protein CASSGTGDRPQHF.

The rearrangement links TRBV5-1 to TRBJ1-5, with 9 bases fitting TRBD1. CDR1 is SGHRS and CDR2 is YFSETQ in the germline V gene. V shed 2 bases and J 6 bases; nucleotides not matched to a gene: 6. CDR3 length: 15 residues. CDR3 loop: CASSFTGGGGQPQHF. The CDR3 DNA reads TGCGCCAGCAGCTTTACAGGGGGCGGGGGTCAGCCCCAGCATTTT.

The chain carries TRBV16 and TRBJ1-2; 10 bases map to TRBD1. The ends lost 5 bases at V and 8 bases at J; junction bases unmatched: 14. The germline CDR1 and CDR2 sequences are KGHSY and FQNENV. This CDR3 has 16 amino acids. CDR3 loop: CASSEGRDRGRRGYTF. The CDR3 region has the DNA TGTGCCAGCAGCGAGGGGCGGGACAGGGGAAGACGCGGCTACACCTTC.

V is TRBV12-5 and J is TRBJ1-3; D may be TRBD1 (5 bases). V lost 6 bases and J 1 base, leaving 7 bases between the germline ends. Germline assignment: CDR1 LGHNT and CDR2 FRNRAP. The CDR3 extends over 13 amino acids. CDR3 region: CASGDISGNTIYF. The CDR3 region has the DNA TGTGCTAGTGGGGACATTTCTGGAAACACCATATATTTT.

The CDR3 protein is CASSPSGSIADTQYF. Written as DNA, the CDR3 is TGTGCCAGCAGCCCTAGCGGGAGTATCGCAGATACGCAGTATTTT. The chain uses TRBV6-4 and TRBJ2-3; TRBD2 matches 10 bases. J gave up 4 bases and V 6 bases, and 7 bases lay outside the gene matches. Germline V gene data show CDR1 as MRHNA and CDR2 as SNTAGT. The CDR3 consists of 15 residues.

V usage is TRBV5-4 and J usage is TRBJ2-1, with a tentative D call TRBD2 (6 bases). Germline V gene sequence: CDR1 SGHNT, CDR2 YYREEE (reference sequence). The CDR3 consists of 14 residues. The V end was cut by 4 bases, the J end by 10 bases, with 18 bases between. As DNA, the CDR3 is TGTGCCAGCAGCCCCGACCCGACTAGGTACGAGCAGTTCTTC. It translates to CASSPDPTRYEQFF.

In nucleotides, the CDR3 is TGTGCCAGCAGCCTAGCGGGACCATCTTACGAGCAGTACTTC. Its translation: CASSLAGPSYEQYF. The chain couples TRBV4-2 to TRBJ2-7; TRBD2 aligns across 8 bases. Trimming took 4 bases from V and 4 from J; bases not matched to a gene: 6. There are 14 residues in the CDR3. CDR1 is LGHNA and CDR2 is YNFKEQ in the germline V gene.

CDR3 nucleotides: TGTGCCAGCAGCTTGTACAGCGGGACATACACCGGGGAGCTGTTTTTT. Translating it yields CASSLYSGTYTGELFF. V is TRBV5-6 and J is TRBJ2-2; TRBD2 is a possible D gene (7 bases). V shed 1 base and J shed 3 bases, with 13 bases lying between them. The germline CDR1 and CDR2 sequences are SGHDT and YYEEEE. The CDR3 runs to 16 residues.

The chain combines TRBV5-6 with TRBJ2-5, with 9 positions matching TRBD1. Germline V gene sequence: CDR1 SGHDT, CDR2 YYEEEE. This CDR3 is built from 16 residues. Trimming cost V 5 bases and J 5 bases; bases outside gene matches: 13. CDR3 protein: CASSRTGTGWLETQYF. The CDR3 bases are TGTGCCAGCAGTCGTACCGGGACAGGGTGGCTTGAGACCCAGTACTTC.

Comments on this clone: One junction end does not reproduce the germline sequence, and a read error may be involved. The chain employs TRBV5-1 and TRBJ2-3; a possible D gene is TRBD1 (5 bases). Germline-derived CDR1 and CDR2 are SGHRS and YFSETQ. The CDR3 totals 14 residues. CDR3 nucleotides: TGCGCCAGCAGCCCCGGCCCCCAGGGCCCCGTTAAAGCCTTT. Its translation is CASSPGPQGPVKAF.

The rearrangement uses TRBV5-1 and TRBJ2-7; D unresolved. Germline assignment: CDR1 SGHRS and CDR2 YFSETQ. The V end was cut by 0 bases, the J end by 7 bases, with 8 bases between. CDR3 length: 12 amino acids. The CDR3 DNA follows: TGCGCCAGCAGCTTGGGTGTAGAGGAGCAGTACTTC. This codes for CASSLGVEEQYF.

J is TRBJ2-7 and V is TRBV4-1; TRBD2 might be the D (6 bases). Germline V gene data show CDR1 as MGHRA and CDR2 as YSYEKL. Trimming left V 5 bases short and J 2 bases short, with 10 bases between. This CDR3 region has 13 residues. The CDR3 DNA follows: TGCGCCAGCAGCGCGGGGACCGCCTACGAGCAGTACTTC. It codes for CASSAGTAYEQYF.